This TCR beta chain was retrieved from a study of control samples from healthy donors and cancer patients. Germline CDR1 and CDR2: MNHNY and SVGAGI (reference sequence). Deletions cut 4 bases from V and 6 bases from J, with 16 bases between. This CDR3 region has 15 residues. Profiling relied on immunoSEQ multiplex PCR, and the TCRdb table lists in-frame clones only, not all of them. Of roughly 400,000 clones in the sample, around 90% are singletons; the top ten hold about 6.3%. This sequence joins TRBV6-6 and TRBJ2-1; no clear D gene. The sample comprised PBMCs. This TCR came from a man aged 35-49 years with head and neck cancer. CDR3 DNA: TGTGCCAGCAGTTCCTGGGCACTCCTAGGCAATGAGCAGTTCTTC. This translates into CASSSWALLGNEQFF.